This T cell receptor (beta chain) comes out of a study of blood T cell repertoires in COVID-19. Study-level information: PBMCs, B-cell-depleted T cells, or T cells provided the cDNA or gDNA that made up the material.

The CDR3 is 12 residues long. Germline V gene lookup returns CDR1 MNHEY and CDR2 SVGAGI. V lost 6 bases and J 8 bases, leaving 13 bases between the germline ends. TCRdb keeps only in-frame clones here, not all; method: immunoSEQ multiplex PCR. The table has approximately 160,000 clones, around 87% seen once; the top ten hold approximately 0.6%. Patients from Seattle were sampled longitudinally, starting during active infection. This TCR was sampled from a man aged 55 to 70 with COVID-19, enrolled during active disease. The chain couples TRBV6-5 to TRBJ1-2; D might be TRBD1 (5 bases). Specimen: peripheral blood. This chain's CDR3 is CASSWGTEGYTF. The CDR3 region has the DNA TGTGCCAGCAGCTGGGGGACTGAAGGCTACACCTTC.